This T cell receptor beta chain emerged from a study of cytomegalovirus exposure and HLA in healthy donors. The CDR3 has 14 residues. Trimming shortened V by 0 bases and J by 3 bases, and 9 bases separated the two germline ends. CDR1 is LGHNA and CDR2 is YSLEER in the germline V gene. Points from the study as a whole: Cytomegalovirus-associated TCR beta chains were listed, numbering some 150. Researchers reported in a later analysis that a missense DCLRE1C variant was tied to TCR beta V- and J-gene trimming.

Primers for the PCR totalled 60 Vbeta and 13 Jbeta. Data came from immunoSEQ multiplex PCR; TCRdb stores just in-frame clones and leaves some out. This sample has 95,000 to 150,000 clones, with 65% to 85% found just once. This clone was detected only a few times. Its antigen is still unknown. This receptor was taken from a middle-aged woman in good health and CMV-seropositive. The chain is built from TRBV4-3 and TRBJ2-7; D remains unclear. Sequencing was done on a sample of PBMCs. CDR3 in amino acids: CASSQERQIYEQYF. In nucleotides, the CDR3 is TGCGCCAGCAGCCAAGAGAGGCAGATCTACGAGCAGTACTTC.